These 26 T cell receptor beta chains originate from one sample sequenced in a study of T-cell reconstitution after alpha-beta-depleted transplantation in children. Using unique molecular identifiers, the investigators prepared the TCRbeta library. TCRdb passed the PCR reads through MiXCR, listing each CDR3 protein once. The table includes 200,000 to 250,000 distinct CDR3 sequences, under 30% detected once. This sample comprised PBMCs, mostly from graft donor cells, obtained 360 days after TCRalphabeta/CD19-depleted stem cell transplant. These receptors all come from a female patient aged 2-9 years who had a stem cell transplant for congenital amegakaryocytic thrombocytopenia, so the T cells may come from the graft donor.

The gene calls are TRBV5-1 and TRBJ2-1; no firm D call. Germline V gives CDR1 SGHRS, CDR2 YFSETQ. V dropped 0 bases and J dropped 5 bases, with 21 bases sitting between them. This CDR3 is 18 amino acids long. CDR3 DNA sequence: TGCGCCAGCAGCTTGGTGGTCAGGATGGGGTTTACTGACAATGAGCAGTTCTTC. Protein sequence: CASSLVVRMGFTDNEQFF.

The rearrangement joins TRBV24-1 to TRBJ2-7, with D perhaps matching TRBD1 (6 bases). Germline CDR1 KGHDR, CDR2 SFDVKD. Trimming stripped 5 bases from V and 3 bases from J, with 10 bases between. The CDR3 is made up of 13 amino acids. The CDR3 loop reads CATSATGFYEQYF. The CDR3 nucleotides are TGTGCCACCAGTGCGACAGGATTCTACGAGCAGTACTTC.

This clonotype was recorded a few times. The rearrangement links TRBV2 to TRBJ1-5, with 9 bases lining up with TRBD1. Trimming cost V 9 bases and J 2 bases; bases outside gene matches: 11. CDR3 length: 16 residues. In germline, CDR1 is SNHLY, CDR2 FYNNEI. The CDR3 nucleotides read TGTGCCAGTCGGACAGGGGTTAATGGTGGCAATCAGCCCCAGCATTTT. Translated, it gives CASRTGVNGGNQPQHF.

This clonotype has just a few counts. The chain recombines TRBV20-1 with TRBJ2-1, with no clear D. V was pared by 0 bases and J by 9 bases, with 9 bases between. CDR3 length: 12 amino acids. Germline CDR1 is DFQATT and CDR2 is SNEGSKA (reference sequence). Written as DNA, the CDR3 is TGCAGTGCTAGAGATGATAGTACTGAGCAGTTCTTC. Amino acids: CSARDDSTEQFF.

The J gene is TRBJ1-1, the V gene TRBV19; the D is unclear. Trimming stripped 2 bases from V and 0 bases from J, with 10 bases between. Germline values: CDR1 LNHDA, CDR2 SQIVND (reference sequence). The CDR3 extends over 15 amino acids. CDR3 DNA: TGTGCCAGTAGTATAAAGGGCCTAATGAACACTGAAGCTTTCTTT. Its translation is CASSIKGLMNTEAFF.

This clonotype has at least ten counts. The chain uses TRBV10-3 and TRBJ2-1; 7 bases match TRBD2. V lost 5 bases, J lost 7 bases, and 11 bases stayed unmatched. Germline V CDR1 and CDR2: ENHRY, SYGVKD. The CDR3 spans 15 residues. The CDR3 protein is CAISSGTTPGNEQFF. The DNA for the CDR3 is TGTGCCATCAGTTCCGGGACTACGCCCGGGAATGAGCAGTTCTTC.

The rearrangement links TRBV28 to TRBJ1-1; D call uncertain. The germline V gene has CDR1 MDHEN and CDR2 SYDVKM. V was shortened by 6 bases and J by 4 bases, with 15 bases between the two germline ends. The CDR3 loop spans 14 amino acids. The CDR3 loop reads CASRTPLMSTEAFF. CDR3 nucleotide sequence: TGTGCCAGCAGGACCCCTCTCATGAGCACTGAAGCTTTCTTT.

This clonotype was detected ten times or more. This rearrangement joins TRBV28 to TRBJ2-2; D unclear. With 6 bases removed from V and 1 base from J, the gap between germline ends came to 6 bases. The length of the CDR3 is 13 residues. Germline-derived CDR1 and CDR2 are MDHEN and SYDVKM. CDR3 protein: CASSRQNTGELFF. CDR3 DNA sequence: TGTGCCAGCAGCCGCCAGAACACCGGGGAGCTGTTTTTT.

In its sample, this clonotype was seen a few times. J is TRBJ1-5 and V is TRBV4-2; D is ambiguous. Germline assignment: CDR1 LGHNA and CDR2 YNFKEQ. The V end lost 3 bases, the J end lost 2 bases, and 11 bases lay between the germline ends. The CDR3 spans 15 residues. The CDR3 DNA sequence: TGTGCCAGCAGCCAGGAGTCTGTCGGCAATCAGCCCCAGCATTTT. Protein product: CASSQESVGNQPQHF.

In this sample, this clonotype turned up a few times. The DNA for the CDR3 is TGTGCCAGCACCGCAGGGTACCCCTCTGGGGCCAACGTCCTGACTTTC. Translating gives CASTAGYPSGANVLTF. The V and J genes are TRBV12-3 or TRBV12-4 and TRBJ2-6, with D maybe TRBD1 (5 bases). The ends were cut back, 7 bases at V and 0 bases at J, with 13 bases in the middle. The CDR3 covers 16 residues.

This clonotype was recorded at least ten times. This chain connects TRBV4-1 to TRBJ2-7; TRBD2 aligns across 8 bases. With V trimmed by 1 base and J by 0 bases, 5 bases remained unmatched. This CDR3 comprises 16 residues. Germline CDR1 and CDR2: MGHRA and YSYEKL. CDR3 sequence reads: CASSQVPGGDSYEQYF. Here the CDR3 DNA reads TGCGCCAGCAGCCAAGTCCCGGGAGGGGACTCCTACGAGCAGTACTTC.

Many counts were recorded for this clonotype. The CDR3 DNA reads as TGCAGCGTTCGGATCAGGTCGAACACTGAAGCTTTCTTT. Its translation: CSVRIRSNTEAFF. The rearrangement links TRBV29-1 to TRBJ1-1, with D uncertain. The CDR3 totals 13 residues. Per the germline V gene, CDR1 is SQVTM and CDR2 is ANQGSEA. The V end was cut by 5 bases, the J end by 1 base, with 11 bases between. The full variable domain, its missing parts supplied by reference TRBV29-1 and TRBJ1-1, is SAVISQKPSRDICQRGTSLTIQCQVDSQVTMMFWYRQQPGQSLTLIATANQGSEATYESGFVIDKFPISRPNLTFSTLTVSNMSPEDSSIYLCSVRIRSNTEAFFGQGTRLTVV.

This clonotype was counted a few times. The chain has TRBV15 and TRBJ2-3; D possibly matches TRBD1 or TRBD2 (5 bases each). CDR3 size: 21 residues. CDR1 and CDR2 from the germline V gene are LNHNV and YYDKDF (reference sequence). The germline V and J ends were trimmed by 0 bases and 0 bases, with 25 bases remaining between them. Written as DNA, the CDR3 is TGTGCCACCAGCAGAGATGTGTACGGGACCTACTTTTACCAGAGCACAGATACGCAGTATTTT. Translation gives CATSRDVYGTYFYQSTDTQYF. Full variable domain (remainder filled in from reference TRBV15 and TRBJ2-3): DAMVIQNPRYQVTQFGKPVTLSCSQTLNHNVMYWYQQKSSQAPKLLFHYYDKDFNNEADTPDNFQSRRPNTSFCFLDIRSPGLGDTAMYLCATSRDVYGTYFYQSTDTQYFGPGTRLTVL.

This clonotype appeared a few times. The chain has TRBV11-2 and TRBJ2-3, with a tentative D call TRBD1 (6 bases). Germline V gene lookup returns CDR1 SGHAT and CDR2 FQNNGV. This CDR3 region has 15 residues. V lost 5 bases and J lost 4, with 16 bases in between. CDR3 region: CASSQLGWGPDTQYF. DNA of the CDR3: TGTGCCAGCAGCCAATTGGGATGGGGGCCAGATACGCAGTATTTT.

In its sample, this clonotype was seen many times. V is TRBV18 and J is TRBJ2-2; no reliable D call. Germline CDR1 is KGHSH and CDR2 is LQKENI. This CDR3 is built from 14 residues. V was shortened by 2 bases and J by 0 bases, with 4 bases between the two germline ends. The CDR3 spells CASSPMPNTGELFF. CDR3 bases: TGTGCCAGCTCACCAATGCCGAACACCGGGGAGCTGTTTTTT.

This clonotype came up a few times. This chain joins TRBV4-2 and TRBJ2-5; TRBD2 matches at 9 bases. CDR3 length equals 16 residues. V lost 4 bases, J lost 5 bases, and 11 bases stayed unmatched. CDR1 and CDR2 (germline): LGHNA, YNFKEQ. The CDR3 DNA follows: TGTGCCAGCAGCCCCACAAGGGCGGGGGGGAAGGAGACCCAGTACTTC. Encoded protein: CASSPTRAGGKETQYF.

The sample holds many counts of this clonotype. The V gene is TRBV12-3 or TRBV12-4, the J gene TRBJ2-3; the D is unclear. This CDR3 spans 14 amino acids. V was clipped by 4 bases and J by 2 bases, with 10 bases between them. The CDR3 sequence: CASSSWTFTDTQYF. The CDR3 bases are TGTGCCAGCAGTTCCTGGACCTTCACAGATACGCAGTATTTT.

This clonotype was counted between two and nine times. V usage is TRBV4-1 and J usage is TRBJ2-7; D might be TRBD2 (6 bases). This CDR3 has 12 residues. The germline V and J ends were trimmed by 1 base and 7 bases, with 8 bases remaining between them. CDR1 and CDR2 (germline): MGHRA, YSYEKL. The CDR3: CASSQGAGEQYF. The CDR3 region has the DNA TGCGCCAGCAGCCAAGGCGCGGGAGAGCAGTACTTC.

The CDR3 region has the DNA TGCGCCAGCAGCCGCTCACTAGAGGGAGAGACCCAGTACTTC. Residues: CASSRSLEGETQYF. The gene calls are TRBV5-1 and TRBJ2-5; possibly TRBD2 for D (5 bases). Germline values: CDR1 SGHRS, CDR2 YFSETQ. The CDR3 covers 14 residues. Trimming cost V 4 bases and J 4 bases, with 14 bases left between them. The complete variable domain, with remaining parts taken from reference TRBV5-1 and TRBJ2-5, reads KAGVTQTPRYLIKTRGQQVTLSCSPISGHRSVSWYQQTPGQGLQFLFEYFSETQRNKGNFPGRFSGRQFSNSRSEMNVSTLELGDSALYLCASSRSLEGETQYFGPGTRLLVL.

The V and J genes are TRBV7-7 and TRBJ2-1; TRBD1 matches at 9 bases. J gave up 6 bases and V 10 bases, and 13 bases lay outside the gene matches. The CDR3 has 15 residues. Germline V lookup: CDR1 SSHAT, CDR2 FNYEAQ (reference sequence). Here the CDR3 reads CATQLRTGEGNEQFF. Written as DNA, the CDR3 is TGTGCCACCCAACTTCGGACAGGGGAAGGCAATGAGCAGTTCTTC.

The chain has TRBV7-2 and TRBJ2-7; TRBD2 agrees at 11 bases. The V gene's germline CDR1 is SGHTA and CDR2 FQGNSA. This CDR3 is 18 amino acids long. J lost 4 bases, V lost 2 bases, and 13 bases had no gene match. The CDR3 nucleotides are TGTGCCAGCAGCTTAAAAGTTAGCGGGAGGGCCTTCGGATACGAGCAGTACTTC. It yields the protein CASSLKVSGRAFGYEQYF.

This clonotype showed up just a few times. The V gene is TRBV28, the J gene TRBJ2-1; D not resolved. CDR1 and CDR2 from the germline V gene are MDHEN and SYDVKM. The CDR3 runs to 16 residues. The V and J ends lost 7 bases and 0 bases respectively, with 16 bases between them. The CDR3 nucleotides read TGTGCCAGCACCTTGTTTGGTGGGCGCTCCTACAATGAGCAGTTCTTC. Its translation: CASTLFGGRSYNEQFF.

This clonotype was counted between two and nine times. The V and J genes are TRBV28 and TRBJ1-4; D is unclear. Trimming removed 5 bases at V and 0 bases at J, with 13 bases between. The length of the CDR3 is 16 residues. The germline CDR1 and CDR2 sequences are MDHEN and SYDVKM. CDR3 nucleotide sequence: TGTGCCAGCAGTCCACACATCAGGACAACTAATGAAAAACTGTTTTTT. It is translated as CASSPHIRTTNEKLFF.

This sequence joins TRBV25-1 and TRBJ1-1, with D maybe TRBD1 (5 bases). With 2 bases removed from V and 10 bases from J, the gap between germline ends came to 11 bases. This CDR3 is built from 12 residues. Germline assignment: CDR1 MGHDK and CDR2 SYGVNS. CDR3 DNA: TGTGCCAGCAGTGAACACAGGTCCGCAGCTTTCTTT. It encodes CASSEHRSAAFF.

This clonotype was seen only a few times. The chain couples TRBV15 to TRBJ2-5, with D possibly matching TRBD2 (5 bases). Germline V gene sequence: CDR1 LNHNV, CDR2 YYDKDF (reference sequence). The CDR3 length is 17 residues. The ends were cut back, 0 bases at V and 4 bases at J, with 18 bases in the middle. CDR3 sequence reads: CATSRDDGLSVRETQYF. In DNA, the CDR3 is TGTGCCACCAGCAGAGATGATGGTCTTAGCGTTCGAGAGACCCAGTACTTC.

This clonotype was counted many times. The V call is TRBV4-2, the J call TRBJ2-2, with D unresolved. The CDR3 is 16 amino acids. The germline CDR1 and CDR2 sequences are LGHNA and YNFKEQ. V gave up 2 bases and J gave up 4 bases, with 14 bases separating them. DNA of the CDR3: TGTGCCAGCAGCCAACCACGTGGCGGATCCACCGGGGAGCTGTTTTTT. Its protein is CASSQPRGGSTGELFF.